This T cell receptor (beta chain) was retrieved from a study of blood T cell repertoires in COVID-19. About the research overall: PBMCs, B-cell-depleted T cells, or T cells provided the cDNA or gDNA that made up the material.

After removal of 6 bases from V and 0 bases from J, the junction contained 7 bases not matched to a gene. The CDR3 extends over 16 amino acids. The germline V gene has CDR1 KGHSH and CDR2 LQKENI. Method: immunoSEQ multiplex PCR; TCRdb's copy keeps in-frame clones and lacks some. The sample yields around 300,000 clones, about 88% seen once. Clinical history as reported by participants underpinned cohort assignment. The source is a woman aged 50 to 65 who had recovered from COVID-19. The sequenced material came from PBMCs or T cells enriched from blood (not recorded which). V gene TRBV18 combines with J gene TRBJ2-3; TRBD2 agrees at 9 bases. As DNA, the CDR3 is TGTGCCAGCTCGAAAGATAGCGGGGGTAGCACAGATACGCAGTATTTT. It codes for CASSKDSGGSTDTQYF. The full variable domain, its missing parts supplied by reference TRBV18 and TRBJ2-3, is NAGVMQNPRHLVRRRGQEARLRCSPMKGHSHVYWYRQLPEEGLKFMVYLQKENIIDESGMPKERFSAEFPKEGPSILRIQQVVRGDSAAYFCASSKDSGGSTDTQYFGPGTRLTVL.